One and the same sample provided the 15 T cell receptor beta chains below, sequenced in a study of CXCR3-negative and CXCR3-positive naive CD8 T cells. TRB cDNA was prepared as libraries by UMI-labeled 5' RACE. TCRdb re-called the 5' RACE reads and gives one entry per CDR3 protein, without DNA. Here the sample table reports 20,000 to 30,000 distinct CDR3 sequences. Input material: naive CXCR3- CD8+ T cells from blood. Subset given: CD45RO-CCR7+CD27+CD95- naive CD8+ T cells lacking CXCR3 (TNR3-). Every receptor here comes from a human donor in good health. Some clones in this sample may be carry-over from other donors' samples.

By frequency, this clonotype registers medium-sized. The chain employs TRBV28 and TRBJ2-1; TCRdb's D call, TRBD2, is unchecked because there is no DNA. The CDR3 is made up of 17 amino acids. The germline V gene encodes CDR1 MDHEN and CDR2 SYDVKM. CDR3 sequence: CASSSRLAGGLHNEQFF.

The CDR3 protein is CASSATGTALYEQYF. The rearrangement uses TRBV9 and TRBJ2-7; with no DNA, the TCRdb D assignment of TRBD1 cannot be verified. The germline V gene has CDR1 SGDLS and CDR2 YYNGEE. The CDR3 covers 15 residues.

This chain uses TRBV15 with TRBJ2-2; TCRdb calls TRBD1, which cannot be checked without DNA. Per the germline V gene, CDR1 is LNHNV and CDR2 is YYDKDF (reference sequence). The CDR3 loop spans 16 amino acids. This chain's CDR3 is CDTSRVEGASDGELFF.

CDR3 in amino acids: CASSLGGPADTQYF. The rearrangement joins TRBV5-8 to TRBJ2-3; without DNA, the TCRdb call of TRBD2 cannot be checked. The germline V gene encodes CDR1 SGHTS and CDR2 YDEGEE. The CDR3 totals 14 residues.

The rearrangement links TRBV12-5 to TRBJ1-1; the D call of TRBD1 rests on TCRdb alone, since no DNA is present to check it. Germline V gene lookup returns CDR1 LGHNT and CDR2 FRNRAP. The CDR3 length is 17 residues. The CDR3 loop is CASGNPGQGAPVTEAFF.

The chain is built from TRBV7-9 and TRBJ1-1. CDR1 is SEHNR and CDR2 is FQNEAQ in the germline V gene (reference sequence). This CDR3 is 15 amino acids long. The chain's CDR3 is CASSLAPYLNTEAFF. Complete variable domain (other parts from reference TRBV7-9 and TRBJ1-1): DTGVSQNPRHKITKRGQNVTFRCDPISEHNRLYWYRQTLGQGPEFLTYFQNEAQLEKSRLLSDRFSAERPKGSFSTLEIQRTEQGDSAMYLCASSLAPYLNTEAFFGQGTRLTVV.

The chain uses TRBV7-2 and TRBJ2-3. Per germline, CDR1 SGHTA and CDR2 FQGNSA. This CDR3 is built from 15 residues. The CDR3 loop is CASSLGSWSTDTQYF.

The rearrangement uses TRBV6-2 or TRBV6-3 and TRBJ2-5. The V gene's germline CDR1 is MNHEY and CDR2 SVGEGT. The CDR3 spans 13 residues. The CDR3 spells CASRGTLIETQYF.

The chain employs TRBV7-9 and TRBJ2-1; the D gene TCRdb calls, TRBD1, cannot be checked with no DNA. The germline V gene encodes CDR1 SEHNR and CDR2 FQNEAQ (reference sequence). The CDR3 covers 15 residues. The CDR3 sequence: CASSLLPGALGEQFF.

The chain uses TRBV6-2 or TRBV6-3 and TRBJ2-5; TCRdb's assignment of TRBD1 cannot be checked, as there is no DNA. The CDR3 sequence is 14 residues long. In germline, CDR1 is MNHEY, CDR2 SVGEGT. The CDR3 here is CASISRDTGETQYF.

This chain joins TRBV20-1 and TRBJ2-1; TCRdb outputs TRBD2, but without DNA this stays unchecked. The CDR3 is 15 amino acids. From germline, CDR1 is DFQATT and CDR2 SNEGSKA (reference sequence). The CDR3 here is CSAAPTSGTNNEQFF.

The rearrangement links TRBV15 to TRBJ1-2. Germline CDR1 reads LNHNV; CDR2 reads YYDKDF (reference sequence). The CDR3 runs to 14 residues. The CDR3 reads CATSKRTANYGYTF. Filled out from reference TRBV15 and TRBJ1-2, the complete variable domain reads DAMVIQNPRYQVTQFGKPVTLSCSQTLNHNVMYWYQQKSSQAPKLLFHYYDKDFNNEADTPDNFQSRRPNTSFCFLDIRSPGLGDTAMYLCATSKRTANYGYTFGSGTRLTVV.

The chain carries TRBV9 and TRBJ2-5; TCRdb reports TRBD1, a call that lacks DNA to check it against. CDR1 and CDR2 from the germline V gene are SGDLS and YYNGEE. The CDR3 is 14 amino acids. The CDR3 loop is CASSVWGAQETQYF. The full variable domain, completed using reference TRBV9 and TRBJ2-5, is DSGVTQTPKHLITATGQRVTLRCSPRSGDLSVYWYQQSLDQGLQFLIQYYNGEERAKGNILERFSAQQFPDLHSELNLSSLELGDSALYFCASSVWGAQETQYFGPGTRLLVL.

This clonotype is called medium-sized based on its frequency. This chain links TRBV29-1 with TRBJ2-7; lacking DNA, the TRBD1 call made by TCRdb goes unchecked. The CDR3 consists of 13 residues. The V gene's germline CDR1 is SQVTM and CDR2 ANQGSEA. The CDR3: CSVEAGPTYEQYF.

V and J are TRBV20-1 and TRBJ2-7; the TRBD1 assignment by TCRdb is unverifiable without DNA. Germline V gene lookup returns CDR1 DFQATT and CDR2 SNEGSKA (reference sequence). CDR3 size: 14 residues. CDR3 residues: CSATGQGRTYEQYF.